The 9 T cell receptor beta chains in this list originate from one sample, sequenced in a study of tumor-infiltrating lymphocytes in primary liver carcinoma (dated by TCRdb to 2017 to 2019). Without any cell sorting, total RNA and DNA were extracted together from around 18-30 mg of bulk tissue using the AllPrep DNA/RNA mini kit. Sequencing took place on an Illumina HiSeq 2500. Starting from about 550 ng total RNA, TCRbeta-specific cDNA was produced by reverse transcription with a constant-region primer and ProtoScript II reverse transcriptase. Construction of the TCRbeta libraries relied on three nested rounds of multiplex PCR, following a slightly modified ARM-PCR procedure. Each of the first two PCR rounds ran for around 9 cycles and used multiplex TRBV1-TRBV30 forward primers together with a Cbeta reverse primer. In-frame beta chains were kept once TCRdb had trimmed the public reads at Q25 with fastp and called clones with MiXCR. Rows with a matching CDR3 protein are joined into one entry that keeps the most common DNA and genes. The table for this sample lists 84,000 or so distinct CDR3 sequences; over 60% of them were counted only once. The top ten clonotypes cover roughly a fifth of the sample.

Sequencing was performed on liver tumor tissue from sampling region 1. The cell subset or site tag for this specimen amounts to: tumor region T1, superior pole. These receptors all stem from a man aged 40-50 years with primary liver carcinoma and hepatitis B virus infection.

This clonotype was picked up many times. The chain employs TRBV30 and TRBJ2-5, with 14 bases matching TRBD2. Trimming cost V 2 bases and J 5 bases; bases outside gene matches: 7. The CDR3 sequence is 16 residues long. The germline V gene has CDR1 GTSNPN and CDR2 SVGIG (reference sequence). The CDR3 bases are TGTGCCTGGAGTAGAGGACTAGCGGGAGGCAAGGAGACCCAGTACTTC. It translates to CAWSRGLAGGKETQYF.

With respect to this clonotype: A junction boundary mismatches the germline segment, possibly from a read error. The chain carries TRBV10-3 and TRBJ2-7; TRBD1 agrees at 9 bases. There are 19 residues in the CDR3. Germline assignment: CDR1 ENHRY and CDR2 SYGVKD. CDR3 DNA sequence: TGTGCCATTAGTGAGTTCCCCCTCCAGGCCGGGACAGGGAACTTCGAGCAGTACTTC. This translates into CAISEFPLQAGTGNFEQYF.

On this clonotype itself: The junction and the germline gene differ at one end; a read error may be behind it. The chain joins TRBV2 to TRBJ1-6; D is undetermined. The CDR3 runs 14 residues. Germline loops: CDR1 SNHLY, CDR2 FYNNEI. The chain's CDR3 is CASKFGSNNSPLHF. Written as DNA, the CDR3 is TGTGCCAGCAAGTTTGGCAGCAATAATTCACCCCTCCATTTC.

In its sample, this clonotype was seen many times. The chain couples TRBV29-1 to TRBJ2-3, with 7 positions matching TRBD2. The V segment lost 4 bases and the J segment 1 base; nucleotides outside the gene matches: 11. This CDR3 is built from 16 residues. Germline CDR1 reads SQVTM; CDR2 reads ANQGSEA. The CDR3 region is CSVAGFTSAGTDTQYF. DNA of the CDR3: TGCAGCGTTGCCGGTTTTACTAGCGCCGGCACAGATACGCAGTATTTT.

About this clonotype: The germline gene is not matched at one end of the junction; a read error may be the cause. CDR3 in DNA: TGTGCCCGCAGTGTGACAGGGTCCGCAGATACGCAGTATTTT. This sequence encodes CARSVTGSADTQYF. This chain joins TRBV6-1 and TRBJ2-3, with 7 bases matching TRBD1. The CDR3 runs 14 residues. CDR1 MNHNS and CDR2 SASEGT come from the germline V gene.

The sample holds a few counts of this clonotype. A much more abundant neighbour one base away suggests this may be a read error. This chain uses TRBV7-9 with TRBJ2-1; D might be TRBD2 (6 bases). Germline loops: CDR1 SEHNR, CDR2 FQNEAQ (reference sequence). The CDR3 has 11 residues. V lost 4 bases, J lost 11 bases, and 9 bases lay in between. The chain's CDR3 is CASSWGDKQFF. The CDR3 DNA follows: TGTGCCAGCAGCTGGGGGGATAAGCAGTTCTTC.

The chain carries TRBV5-1 and TRBJ2-5, with 7 bases lining up with TRBD1. The V segment lost 4 bases and the J segment 7 bases; nucleotides outside the gene matches: 16. Germline values: CDR1 SGHRS, CDR2 YFSETQ. CDR3 length: 16 amino acids. As DNA, the CDR3 is TGCGCCAGCAGCCCTTCGACAGGGTCGAATTCCGGGACCCAGTACTTC. Translation: CASSPSTGSNSGTQYF.

The chain recombines TRBV28 with TRBJ2-7; 7 bases match TRBD1. V lost 1 base to trimming and J lost 6 bases; unmatched junction nucleotides: 6. The germline V gene encodes CDR1 MDHEN and CDR2 SYDVKM. The CDR3 has 14 residues. CDR3 in amino acids: CASSLYRGSSEQYF. CDR3 bases: TGTGCCAGCAGTTTATACAGGGGTAGCAGCGAGCAGTACTTC. Full variable domain (remainder filled in from reference TRBV28 and TRBJ2-7): DVKVTQSSRYLVKRTGEKVFLECVQDMDHENMFWYRQDPGLGLRLIYFSYDVKMKEKGDIPEGYSVSREKKERFSLILESASTNQTSMYLCASSLYRGSSEQYFGPGTRLTVT.

With respect to this clonotype: One end of the junction fails to match germline, which may point to a read error. The V and J genes are TRBV20-1 and TRBJ1-3; possibly TRBD1 for D (6 bases). CDR1 is DFQATT and CDR2 is SNEGSKA in the germline V gene (reference sequence). This CDR3 comprises 13 residues. CDR3 DNA sequence: TGCAGTGCCGCGACAGGAGCTGGAAACACCATACATTTT. Translation gives CSAATGAGNTIHF.